This entry is about one T cell receptor (beta chain). The antigen is unknown. This entry is derived from a study of T cells in tuberculosis. As for the study in general: IGRA-negative adolescents, IGRA-positive adolescents with latent tuberculosis and adults with active tuberculosis formed this South African cohort. Study findings and constraints: A GMM-specific repertoire classifier reached just under 90% accuracy, AUROC 0.85 to 0.95.

The protocol was immunoSEQ multiplex PCR, while the TCRdb copy is restricted to in-frame clones and leaves out a portion. Of about 37,000 clones listed, 85% to 95% are singletons. At study entry, adolescents had tuberculin skin tests and IGRA screening. On average around 95,000 T cells per donor were immunosequenced. The V and J ends lost 5 bases and 6 bases, in that order; junction bases with no gene match: 5. CDR1 and CDR2 from the germline V gene are SGHTA and FQGNSA. This CDR3 has 15 amino acids. The V and J genes are TRBV7-2 and TRBJ2-3; TRBD2 agrees at 13 bases. The sequencing input was PBMCs. This sequence originates from a donor aged 10-29 years with latent tuberculosis or without tuberculosis infection. Some clones in this sample may be carry-over from other donors' samples. CDR3 coding DNA: TGTGCCAGCAGCCCACTAGCGGGGGGGCAGGATACGCAGTATTTT. Translated: CASSPLAGGQDTQYF.